This is a list of T cell receptor beta chains from one sample in a study of OX40 agonist ivuxolimab in advanced cancers. Clones were sequenced by immunoSEQ multiplex PCR, and TCRdb holds only the in-frame ones, with some missing. Here the sample spans 45,000 to 50,000 clones, 92% being singletons. The sequencing here drew on CD4+ or CD8+ T cells sorted from blood, taken in a trial of the OX40 agonist ivuxolimab. The receptors here all came from an adult with an advanced solid tumor such as melanoma, head and neck, liver or kidney cancer. The CDR3 runs from the conserved cysteine through the conserved F or W. The D gene is left open where the match is weak. Clone size is shown for a subset of rows, as once, few, many or a class of expanded clone.

D	V	length	J	size	CDR3	DNA
-	TRBV29-1	13	TRBJ2-1	once	CSAPKGITNEQFF	TGCAGCGCCCCCAAGGGAATTACGAATGAGCAGTTCTTC
-	TRBV27	15	TRBJ2-1	-	CASSFVTVFYNEQFF	TGTGCCAGCAGTTTCGTAACAGTTTTTTACAATGAGCAGTTCTTC
-	TRBV6-1	18	TRBJ1-4	-	CASSEAFIGGPTNEKLFF	TGTGCCAGCAGTGAAGCCTTCATCGGGGGGCCAACTAATGAAAAACTGTTTTTT
-	TRBV7-8	16	TRBJ2-3	-	CASSSLQGALSDTQYF	TGTGCCAGCAGCTCTCTCCAAGGGGCCCTATCAGATACGCAGTATTTT
-	TRBV7-3	14	TRBJ1-5	-	CASPGGADNQPQHF	TGTGCCAGCCCCGGGGGCGCGGACAATCAGCCCCAGCATTTT
-	TRBV5-1	13	TRBJ1-1	-	CASSPHGGTEAFF	TGCGCCAGCAGTCCCCACGGGGGGACTGAAGCTTTCTTT
-	TRBV9	14	TRBJ1-1	-	CASSVLQGVTEAFF	TGTGCCAGCAGCGTCCTACAGGGTGTCACTGAAGCTTTCTTT
TRBD2	TRBV27	15	TRBJ2-1	-	CASSSSGGTYNEQFF	TGTGCCAGCAGCAGCAGCGGGGGCACCTACAATGAGCAGTTCTTC
-	TRBV2	12	TRBJ1-6	-	CASRALNSPLHF	TGTGCCAGTCGAGCCCTTAATTCACCCCTCCACTTT
-	TRBV4-1	14	TRBJ1-5	-	CASSRVYSNQPQHF	TGCGCCAGCAGCCGGGTATACAGCAATCAGCCCCAGCATTTT
TRBD1	TRBV7-9	16	TRBJ1-2	-	CASSFVRQGLNYGYTF	TGTGCCAGCAGCTTCGTTCGACAGGGCCTTAACTATGGCTACACCTTC
-	TRBV6-6	14	TRBJ2-7	-	CASSYRGGSYEQYF	TGTGCCAGCAGTTACCGTGGCGGCTCCTACGAGCAGTACTTC
TRBD1	TRBV19	14	TRBJ1-1	-	CASSPRTGNTEAFF	TGTGCCAGTAGCCCCAGGACAGGGAACACTGAAGCTTTCTTT
TRBD1	TRBV13	14	TRBJ2-5	-	CASSAGTGEETQYF	TGTGCCAGCAGCGCCGGGACAGGGGAAGAGACCCAGTACTTC
-	TRBV5-5	17	TRBJ2-3	-	CASSLGGTPTGTDTQYF	TGTGCCAGCAGCTTGGGCGGGACGCCCACGGGCACAGATACGCAGTATTTT
-	TRBV7-9	14	TRBJ1-2	-	CASSLAGGNYGYTF	TGTGCCAGCAGCTTAGCAGGAGGGAACTATGGCTACACCTTC
-	TRBV5-4	14	TRBJ1-6	-	CASSFNRDESPLHF	TGTGCCAGCAGCTTTAACAGGGACGAATCACCCCTCCACTTT
-	TRBV7-9	12	TRBJ1-1	-	CASRKGGSEAFF	TGTGCCAGCAGGAAAGGGGGGAGTGAAGCTTTCTTT
-	TRBV28	19	TRBJ2-5	once	CASSWGPPTVSEYQETQYF	TGTGCCAGCAGTTGGGGCCCCCCGACAGTCTCTGAGTACCAAGAGACCCAGTACTTC
-	TRBV6-6	14	TRBJ2-7	-	CASSFTSRGVEQYF	TGTGCCAGCAGTTTCACGTCCAGGGGGGTCGAGCAGTACTTC